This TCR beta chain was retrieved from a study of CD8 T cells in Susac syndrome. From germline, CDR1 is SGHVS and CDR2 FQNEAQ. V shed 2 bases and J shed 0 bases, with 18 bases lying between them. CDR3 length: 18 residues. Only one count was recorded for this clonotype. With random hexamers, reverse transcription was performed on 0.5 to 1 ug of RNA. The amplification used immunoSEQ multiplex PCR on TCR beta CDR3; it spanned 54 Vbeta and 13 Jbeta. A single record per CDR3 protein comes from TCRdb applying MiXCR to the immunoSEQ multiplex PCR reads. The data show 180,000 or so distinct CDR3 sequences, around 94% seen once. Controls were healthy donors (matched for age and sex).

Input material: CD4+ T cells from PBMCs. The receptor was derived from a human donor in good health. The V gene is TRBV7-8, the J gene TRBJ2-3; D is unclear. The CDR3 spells CASSLYSPYPASTDTQYF. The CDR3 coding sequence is TGTGCCAGCAGCTTATATTCCCCTTACCCAGCTAGCACAGATACGCAGTATTTT.